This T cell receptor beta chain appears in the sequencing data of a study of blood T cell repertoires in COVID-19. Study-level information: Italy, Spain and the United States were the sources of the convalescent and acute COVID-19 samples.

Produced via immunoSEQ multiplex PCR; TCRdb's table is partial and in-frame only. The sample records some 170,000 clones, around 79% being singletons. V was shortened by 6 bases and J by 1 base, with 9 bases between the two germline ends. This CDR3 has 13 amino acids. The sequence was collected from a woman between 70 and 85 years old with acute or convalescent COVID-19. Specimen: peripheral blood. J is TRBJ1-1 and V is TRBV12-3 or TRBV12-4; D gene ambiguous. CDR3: CASSPWRNTEAFF. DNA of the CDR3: TGTGCCAGCAGCCCGTGGAGGAACACTGAAGCTTTCTTT.